The table lists the clone carrying this T cell receptor (beta chain) with many counts. The source of the sample is a study of spatial heterogeneity in lung cancer. As for time point: blood at routine non-recurrence follow-up after resection. TCRdb reanalysed the 5' RACE reads using MiXCR and keeps one entry per CDR3 protein. In the table there are approximately 70,000 distinct CDR3 sequences, around 9.3% of which are singletons. The CDR3 totals 14 residues. Germline CDR1 and CDR2: LGHDT and YNNKEL (reference sequence). Between the trimmed V and J ends, which lost 0 bases and 9 bases, there was a span of 12 bases.

J is TRBJ1-5 and V is TRBV3-1; D gene uncertain. The sequence came from a female donor with early-stage non-small cell lung cancer. The source material was PBMCs, sampled at follow-up. Here the CDR3 reads CASSQDSGIPPQHF. The CDR3 nucleotides are TGTGCCAGCAGCCAAGATTCGGGTATACCGCCCCAGCATTTT.